This entry is about one T cell receptor (beta chain). The antigen remains unidentified. TCRdb processed the 5' RACE reads anew with MiXCR; each CDR3 protein has one entry. The data show over 55,000 distinct CDR3 sequences, with approximately 12% seen just once and 2.5% to 3% held by the top ten. The CDR3 is made up of 13 amino acids. Trimming left V 9 bases short and J 3 bases short, with 14 bases between. Germline CDR1 reads SGHTA; CDR2 reads FQGTGA. The record originates from a study of early T cells in non-severe SARS-CoV-2 infection. Study-level information: Sequencing targeted bulk RNA from unsorted whole blood, leaving chains unpaired. General observations from the study: Private and CD4 specificities were missed by VDJdb matching, skewed to anti-spike CD8.

Sequenced material: whole blood. The chain employs TRBV7-3 and TRBJ2-5; D might be TRBD1 (6 bases). The receptor was derived from an adult who was a healthcare worker with PCR-confirmed SARS-CoV-2 infection or an uninfected control (not recorded which). CDR3 loop: CARTTRTEETQYF. The CDR3, as DNA: TGTGCCAGGACAACAAGGACAGAAGAGACCCAGTACTTC.